The 18 T cell receptor beta chains listed next were all sequenced from one sample in a study of CD8 T cells in Susac syndrome. cDNA came from roughly 0.53 to 1 ug RNA primed by random hexamers. MiXCR, applied by TCRdb to the immunoSEQ multiplex PCR reads, yields one record per CDR3 protein. This sample has 170,000 or so distinct CDR3 sequences, with 80% to 95% found just once. Sequencing input: CD4+ T cells from PBMCs. The receptors stem from a human donor with multiple sclerosis.

The chain couples TRBV4-2 to TRBJ2-1; D tentatively fits TRBD1 or TRBD2 (6 bases each). Trimming shortened V by 0 bases and J by 3 bases, and 12 bases separated the two germline ends. The CDR3 is 16 residues long. Germline V CDR1 and CDR2: LGHNA, YNFKEQ. In DNA form, the CDR3 reads TGTGCCAGCAGCCAAGACTGGGGGGCGGGCTACAATGAGCAGTTCTTC. Translation gives CASSQDWGAGYNEQFF.

The chain combines TRBV6-2 or TRBV6-3 with TRBJ1-5, with TRBD1 identical over 7 bases. The V segment lost 5 bases and the J segment 11 bases; nucleotides outside the gene matches: 9. Germline CDR1 MNHEY, CDR2 SVGEGT. CDR3 length: 13 residues. CDR3 amino acids: CASSADRVTAQHF. The CDR3 bases are TGTGCCAGCAGTGCCGACAGGGTCACGGCCCAGCATTTT.

The V gene is TRBV30, the J gene TRBJ1-2; a possible D gene is TRBD1 (5 bases). The germline V gene has CDR1 GTSNPN and CDR2 SVGIG (reference sequence). This CDR3 has 13 amino acids. Deletions cut 0 bases from V and 4 bases from J, with 9 bases between. The CDR3 protein is CAWSVQGSYGYTF. Written as DNA, the CDR3 is TGTGCCTGGAGTGTGCAGGGTAGCTATGGCTACACCTTC.

The chain carries TRBV12-3 or TRBV12-4 and TRBJ2-7; D not certain. This CDR3 comprises 14 residues. V was pared by 1 base and J by 9 bases, with 16 bases between. The CDR3 loop reads CASSLGRLLPLQYF. The CDR3 nucleotides are TGTGCCAGCAGTTTAGGCAGACTTCTCCCTCTGCAGTACTTC.

This clonotype was detected once. V is TRBV5-1 and J is TRBJ1-5; TRBD1 is a possible D gene (5 bases). The ends were cut back, 4 bases at V and 2 bases at J, with 13 bases in the middle. This CDR3 has 15 residues. Germline loops: CDR1 SGHRS, CDR2 YFSETQ. The CDR3 here is CASSPEGYGNQPQHF. The CDR3 bases are TGCGCCAGCAGCCCGGAGGGGTACGGCAATCAGCCCCAGCATTTT.

The chain links TRBV7-9 to TRBJ2-6, with 7 bases identical to TRBD1. After removal of 6 bases from V and 2 bases from J, the junction contained 4 bases not matched to a gene. The germline V gene has CDR1 SEHNR and CDR2 FQNEAQ (reference sequence). The CDR3 spans 15 residues. This chain's CDR3 is CASRETGAGANVLTF. CDR3 coding DNA: TGTGCCAGCAGAGAAACAGGGGCTGGGGCCAACGTCCTGACTTTC.

The chain couples TRBV5-4 to TRBJ2-3; 12 bases fit TRBD2. The CDR3 spans 17 residues. The V gene's germline CDR1 is SGHNT and CDR2 YYREEE (reference sequence). The ends lost 3 bases at V and 3 bases at J; junction bases unmatched: 8. CDR3 coding DNA: TGTGCCAGCAGCTCCTTTACCGGGACTAGCGGGACAGATACGCAGTATTTT. Translating it yields CASSSFTGTSGTDTQYF.

In this sample, this clonotype turned up a few times. This rearrangement joins TRBV6-1 to TRBJ2-5; TRBD2 matches 11 bases. CDR3 length: 15 residues. The germline CDR1 and CDR2 sequences are MNHNS and SASEGT. J was trimmed by 5 bases and V by 6 bases; bases with no gene match: 8. CDR3 DNA: TGTGCCAGCAGGGTTAGCGGGGGGGCCTTGGAGACCCAGTACTTC. It encodes CASRVSGGALETQYF.

The chain couples TRBV18 to TRBJ2-7; no reliable D call. The CDR3 runs 14 residues. Between the trimmed V and J ends, which lost 0 bases and 2 bases, there was a span of 8 bases. Per the germline V gene, CDR1 is KGHSH and CDR2 is LQKENI. For the CDR3, the DNA is TGTGCCAGCTCACCACCTTACGGGCCCTACGAGCAGTACTTC. It encodes CASSPPYGPYEQYF.

This chain joins TRBV20-1 and TRBJ2-3; 13 bases are shared with TRBD2. CDR1 DFQATT and CDR2 SNEGSKA come from the germline V gene (reference sequence). The V gene end was trimmed by 5 bases and the J gene end by 0 bases; junction bases not matched to a gene: 8. This CDR3 contains 17 residues. As DNA, the CDR3 is TGCAGTGCTCCGGGACTAGCGGGGATTCCTAGCACAGATACGCAGTATTTT. Its translation is CSAPGLAGIPSTDTQYF.

Comment on this clonotype: Relative to the germline gene, one junction end is altered; a read error may explain this. V usage is TRBV5-1 and J usage is TRBJ2-5, with 11 bases aligning to TRBD1. The CDR3 length is 22 residues. The germline V gene has CDR1 SGHRS and CDR2 YFSETQ. The CDR3 protein is CATSLQPGASRFGTGGQETQYF. CDR3 coding DNA: TGCGCCACCAGCTTGCAGCCAGGGGCGTCTCGATTTGGGACAGGGGGCCAAGAGACCCAGTACTTC.

This chain uses TRBV7-2 with TRBJ2-7; D possibly corresponds to TRBD2 (5 bases). Germline CDR1 and CDR2: SGHTA and FQGNSA. There are 15 residues in the CDR3. V lost 5 bases and J 4 bases, leaving 18 bases between the germline ends. The CDR3 protein is CASSLSYGIEYEQYF. As DNA, the CDR3 is TGTGCCAGCAGCCTCTCTTACGGGATAGAATACGAGCAGTACTTC.

V gene TRBV5-8 combines with J gene TRBJ2-4; D unclear. Germline CDR1 is SGHTS and CDR2 is YDEGEE. The CDR3 is 12 amino acids. V lost 0 bases, J lost 11 bases, and 9 bases lay in between. CDR3 sequence reads: CASSLDGPVQYF. The CDR3 DNA follows: TGTGCCAGCAGCTTGGACGGTCCTGTTCAGTACTTC. Filled out from reference TRBV5-8 and TRBJ2-4, the complete variable domain reads EAGVTQSPTHLIKTRGQQATLRCSPISGHTSVYWYQQALGLGLQFLLWYDEGEERNRGNFPPRFSGRQFPNYSSELNVNALELEDSALYLCASSLDGPVQYFGAGTRLSVL.

The J gene is TRBJ2-7, the V gene TRBV5-1, with 9 positions matching TRBD1. CDR3 length equals 16 residues. Germline CDR1 SGHRS, CDR2 YFSETQ. J was trimmed by 7 bases and V by 0 bases; bases with no gene match: 11. This chain's CDR3 is CASSLGLGTGTGEQYF. Written as DNA, the CDR3 is TGCGCCAGCAGCTTGGGTCTCGGGACAGGGACTGGAGAGCAGTACTTC.

This clonotype was found a few times. The DNA for the CDR3 is TGTGCCAGCAGTCCAGGGTACAACTATGGCTACACCTTC. It yields the protein CASSPGYNYGYTF. The chain carries TRBV12-3 or TRBV12-4 and TRBJ1-2, with D maybe TRBD1 (5 bases). Trimming left V 5 bases short and J 2 bases short, with 9 bases between. The CDR3 runs 13 residues.

This rearrangement joins TRBV5-6 to TRBJ2-5; 7 bases line up with TRBD1. The CDR3 loop spans 15 amino acids. Trimming removed 0 bases from V and 5 bases from J; junction bases left unmatched: 7. Germline V gene data show CDR1 as SGHDT and CDR2 as YYEEEE. CDR3: CASSLGIVTGETQYF. Here the CDR3 DNA reads TGTGCCAGCAGCTTGGGGATTGTGACAGGGGAGACCCAGTACTTC.

In its sample, this clonotype was seen once. This chain links TRBV7-6 with TRBJ2-1; 8 bases align to TRBD2. CDR1 is SGHVS and CDR2 is FNYEAQ in the germline V gene. The trim removed 5 bases at V and 4 bases at J, leaving 7 bases unmatched. The CDR3 is 15 amino acids. The CDR3 region has the DNA TGTGCCAGCAGCCGACTAGCGTCCGCGTACAATGAGCAGTTCTTC. This sequence encodes CASSRLASAYNEQFF.

CDR3 loop: CASSLWGLGAFF. CDR3 in DNA: TGTGCCAGCAGCTTGTGGGGACTAGGAGCTTTCTTT. The chain recombines TRBV28 with TRBJ1-1, with D possibly being TRBD1 (5 bases). CDR3 length: 12 amino acids. Deletions cut 6 bases from V and 10 bases from J, with 15 bases between. Germline CDR1 and CDR2: MDHEN and SYDVKM.